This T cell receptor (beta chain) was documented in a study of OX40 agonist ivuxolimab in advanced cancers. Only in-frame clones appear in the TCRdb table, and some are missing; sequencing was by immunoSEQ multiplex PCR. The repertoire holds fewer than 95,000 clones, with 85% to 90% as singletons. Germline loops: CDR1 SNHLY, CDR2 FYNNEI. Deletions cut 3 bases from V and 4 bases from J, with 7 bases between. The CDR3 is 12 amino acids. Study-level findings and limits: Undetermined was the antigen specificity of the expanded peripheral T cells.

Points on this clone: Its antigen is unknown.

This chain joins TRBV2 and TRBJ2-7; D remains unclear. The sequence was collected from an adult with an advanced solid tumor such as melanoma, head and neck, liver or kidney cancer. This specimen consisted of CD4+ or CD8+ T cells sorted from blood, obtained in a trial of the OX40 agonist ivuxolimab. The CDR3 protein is CASSELAYEQYF. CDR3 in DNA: TGTGCCAGCAGTGAGTTGGCGTACGAGCAGTACTTC.